There are many counts of the clone carrying this TCR beta chain. Its specificity is unknown. Amplification yielded TCR beta CDR3 regions, with RNA transcripts as the source. With the HTBI primer set, the TCR CDR3 went through a first round of RT-PCR. In TCRdb, the multiplex PCR reads were re-called with MiXCR into one record per CDR3 protein. The sample lists fewer than 850,000 distinct CDR3 sequences, roughly 17% seen once, with 15% in the top ten. Uncontrolled infections, other autoimmune diseases, pregnancy or lactation led to exclusion of patients. This entry comes from a study of T cells in Graves' hyperthyroidism and ophthalmopathy. For the study at large: Peripheral blood draws took place at initial diagnosis, ahead of any treatment. Broader study findings: From stable hyperthyroidism, ophthalmopathy was set apart by a 13 V-J model.

This TCR was sampled from a man aged 45 to 65 with Graves' hyperthyroidism. The sample was blood.

The CDR3 reads CASSRTGVAGELFF. CDR3 coding DNA: TGCGCCAGCAGCAGGACAGGGGTTGCCGGGGAGCTGTTTTTT. V usage is TRBV5-1 and J usage is TRBJ2-2, with 9 nucleotides matching TRBD1. The V gene end was trimmed by 4 bases and the J gene end by 6 bases; junction bases not matched to a gene: 4. Germline V lookup: CDR1 SGHRS, CDR2 YFSETQ. The CDR3 is made up of 14 amino acids.